This T cell receptor (beta chain) was identified during a study of CD8+ T cells in alopecia areata. Study details: Among treated patients, oral tofacitinib was administered at 5 to 10 mg twice daily.

Trimming stripped 0 bases from V and 3 bases from J, with 11 bases between. The length of the CDR3 is 16 residues. The germline V gene encodes CDR1 LNHNV and CDR2 YYDKDF (reference sequence). Following extraction, RNA underwent reverse transcription to cDNA, which served as the sequencing template. Repertoires were generated with immunoSEQ multiplex PCR, while TCRdb's copy carries only in-frame clones and drops some. The table records about 130,000 clones, roughly three fifths of them present only once. The clonotype was recovered from a human donor with alopecia areata. Sequencing used CD4+ T cells sorted from blood, obtained at week 0. The chain joins TRBV15 to TRBJ2-2; the D gene could be TRBD1 or TRBD2 (6 bases each). The CDR3 coding sequence is TGTGCCACCAGCAGAGATCCGGGGGCTGACACCGGGGAGCTGTTTTTT. Translation gives CATSRDPGADTGELFF.